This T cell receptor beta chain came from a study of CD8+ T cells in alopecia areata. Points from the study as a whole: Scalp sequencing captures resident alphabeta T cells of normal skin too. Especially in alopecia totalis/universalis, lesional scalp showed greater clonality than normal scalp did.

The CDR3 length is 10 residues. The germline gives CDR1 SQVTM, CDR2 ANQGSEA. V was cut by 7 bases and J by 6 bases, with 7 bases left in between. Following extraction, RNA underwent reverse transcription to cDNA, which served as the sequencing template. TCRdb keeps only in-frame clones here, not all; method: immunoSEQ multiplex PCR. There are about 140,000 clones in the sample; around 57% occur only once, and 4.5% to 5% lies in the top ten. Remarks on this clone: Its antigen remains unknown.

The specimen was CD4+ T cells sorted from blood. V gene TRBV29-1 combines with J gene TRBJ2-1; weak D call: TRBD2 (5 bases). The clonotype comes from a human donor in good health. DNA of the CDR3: TGCAGCGGGGAGTTCAATGAGCAGTTCTTC. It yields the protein CSGEFNEQFF.